What follows is one T cell receptor (beta chain) and its context. Preparation of the TCRbeta library involved a method that used unique molecular identifiers. MiXCR was run by TCRdb on the PCR reads, yielding one entry per CDR3 protein. The data hold around 400,000 distinct CDR3 sequences, with about a fifth observed a single time. This sample was included in a study of T-cell reconstitution after alpha-beta-depleted transplantation in children. The CDR3 is 15 residues long. The V and J ends lost 1 base and 5 bases respectively, with 12 bases between them. The germline V gene encodes CDR1 SEHNR and CDR2 FQNEAQ (reference sequence).

This chain joins TRBV7-9 and TRBJ1-5; D is perhaps TRBD1 (6 bases). The source was PBMCs from the stem cell graft donor, collected from the stem cell graft. The receptor's source is a human donor who donated a stem cell graft to a child with acute myeloid leukemia. CDR3 nucleotides: TGTGCCAGCAGCTTAGGGGACGGGGGCCATCAGCCCCAGCATTTT. As protein: CASSLGDGGHQPQHF. The complete variable domain, with remaining parts taken from reference TRBV7-9 and TRBJ1-5, reads DTGVSQNPRHKITKRGQNVTFRCDPISEHNRLYWYRQTLGQGPEFLTYFQNEAQLEKSRLLSDRFSAERPKGSFSTLEIQRTEQGDSAMYLCASSLGDGGHQPQHFGDGTRLSIL.